Each of the 28 T cell receptor beta chains below was sequenced from the same sample in a study of blood T cell repertoires in COVID-19. Sequencing was performed with immunoSEQ multiplex PCR; in TCRdb, only in-frame clones are kept and a portion is missing. This table has some 120,000 clones, around nine tenths appearing once. The sequenced material came from peripheral blood. Every receptor here comes from a human donor in a cohort sampled during active COVID-19.

This chain connects TRBV27 to TRBJ1-5; D unclear. The V end was cut by 3 bases, the J end by 6 bases, with 9 bases between. Germline assignment: CDR1 MNHEY and CDR2 SMNVEV (reference sequence). The CDR3 contains 13 residues. The CDR3 bases are TGTGCCAGCAGTTTGGAGGTGGGTCAGCCCCAGCATTTT. Residues: CASSLEVGQPQHF.

The V and J genes are TRBV2 and TRBJ2-3; 15 nucleotides agree with TRBD2. V shed 6 bases, J shed 0 bases, and the junction held 7 bases outside the gene matches. CDR1 is SNHLY and CDR2 is FYNNEI in the germline V gene. This CDR3 has 18 residues. The CDR3 protein is CASSSSGTSGGSTDTQYF. CDR3 coding DNA: TGTGCCAGCAGCTCTTCCGGGACTAGCGGGGGGAGCACAGATACGCAGTATTTT.

This chain connects TRBV7-9 to TRBJ1-1, with 7 positions matching TRBD1. CDR1 SEHNR and CDR2 FQNEAQ come from the germline V gene (reference sequence). The junction had 8 bases not matched to a gene; V was cut back by 6 bases and J by 1 base. The length of the CDR3 is 15 residues. Here the CDR3 reads CASSPGGGENTEAFF. The DNA of the CDR3 is TGTGCCAGCAGTCCGGGAGGGGGCGAGAACACTGAAGCTTTCTTT.

The chain couples TRBV12-5 to TRBJ1-1; D perhaps matches TRBD1 (6 bases). Trimming stripped 1 base from V and 8 bases from J, with 11 bases between. CDR1 is LGHNT, CDR2 FRNRAP, per germline. The CDR3 is 13 amino acids. The CDR3 DNA follows: TGTGCTAGTGGTTTGGATGTTGACAGGGAAGCTTTCTTT. Its translation: CASGLDVDREAFF.

V usage is TRBV28 and J usage is TRBJ2-1, with 7 bases identical to TRBD2. Trimming cost V 8 bases and J 3 bases; bases outside gene matches: 7. Germline V gene lookup returns CDR1 MDHEN and CDR2 SYDVKM. This CDR3 has 14 residues. CDR3 coding DNA: TGTGCCAGCTATGGGCTAGCGGACTACAATGAGCAGTTCTTC. Residues: CASYGLADYNEQFF.

The chain couples TRBV25-1 to TRBJ1-6; 7 bases are a match to TRBD1. J was trimmed by 7 bases and V by 4 bases; bases with no gene match: 4. The V gene's germline CDR1 is MGHDK and CDR2 SYGVNS. The CDR3 contains 14 residues. The CDR3, as DNA: TGTGCCAGCAGTGCCGGGACAGAAAATTCACCCCTCCACTTT. Translated: CASSAGTENSPLHF.

The gene calls are TRBV7-8 and TRBJ2-1, with 11 bases identical to TRBD1. V dropped 3 bases and J dropped 5; count of bases not matched to a gene: 6. Germline lookup yields CDR1 SGHVS and CDR2 FQNEAQ. CDR3 size: 16 residues. This CDR3 reads CASSFHRDRGNNEQFF. The CDR3 DNA reads as TGTGCCAGCAGCTTCCACCGGGACAGGGGGAACAATGAGCAGTTCTTC. Using reference TRBV7-8 and TRBJ2-1 for the parts outside the CDR3, the full variable domain is GAGVSQSPRYKVAKRGQDVALRCDPISGHVSLFWYQQALGQGPEFLTYFQNEAQLDKSGLPSDRFFAERPEGSVSTLKIQRTQQEDSAVYLCASSFHRDRGNNEQFFGPGTRLTVL.

The genes are TRBV28 and TRBJ1-1, with D unclear. The germline CDR1 and CDR2 sequences are MDHEN and SYDVKM. Trimming took off 6 bases at V and 11 bases at J, with 13 bases between the two ends. The CDR3 is 11 amino acids. The CDR3 reads CASSEDLSAFF. CDR3 in DNA: TGTGCCAGCAGCGAGGATTTGTCGGCTTTCTTT.

CDR3 protein: CASSDGRAADTQYF. CDR3 DNA: TGCGCCAGCAGTGATGGCAGGGCAGCAGATACGCAGTATTTT. The chain recombines TRBV10-1 with TRBJ2-3; the D gene is possibly TRBD1 (5 bases). The germline gives CDR1 WNHNN, CDR2 SYGVQD (reference sequence). The CDR3 length is 14 residues. V shed 3 bases and J shed 4 bases, with 11 bases lying between them.

The chain carries TRBV5-4 and TRBJ2-7; perhaps TRBD2 as D (7 bases). V lost 4 bases and J 3 bases, leaving 17 bases between the germline ends. This CDR3 contains 15 residues. The V gene's germline CDR1 is SGHNT and CDR2 YYREEE (reference sequence). Here the CDR3 DNA reads TGTGCCAGCAGCCAGGGGACTATCGGCGTCTACGAGCAGTACTTC. Amino acid sequence: CASSQGTIGVYEQYF.

The V call is TRBV5-5, the J call TRBJ1-1, with 8 bases identical to TRBD1. CDR1 and CDR2 from the germline V gene are SGHKS and YYEKEE (reference sequence). Losses at the gene ends were 1 base for V and 5 bases for J; bases not matched to a gene: 4. The CDR3 is 14 residues long. CDR3 amino acids: CASSLMGQATEAFF. The CDR3 region has the DNA TGTGCCAGCAGCTTGATGGGACAGGCAACTGAAGCTTTCTTT.

The DNA for the CDR3 is TGTGCCACCAGGCGGGAGGGACAGAGAGCACCCCTCCACTTT. Residues: CATRREGQRAPLHF. The chain recombines TRBV7-9 with TRBJ1-6, with 7 bases aligning to TRBD1. The germline V gene encodes CDR1 SEHNR and CDR2 FQNEAQ (reference sequence). The CDR3 loop spans 14 amino acids. V lost 10 bases, J lost 11 bases, and 14 bases stayed unmatched.

The chain uses TRBV4-1 and TRBJ2-5; TRBD2 matches 8 bases. The CDR3 length is 17 residues. V shed 0 bases and J 2 bases; nucleotides not matched to a gene: 8. From germline, CDR1 is MGHRA and CDR2 YSYEKL. CDR3: CASSQEGGSGIQETQYF. In DNA form, the CDR3 reads TGCGCCAGCAGCCAAGAAGGTGGTAGCGGGATACAAGAGACCCAGTACTTC.

The CDR3 DNA reads TGTGCCAGCAGTTTAGGGCTAGCGGGCGACTCTGCGCAGTATTTT. Residues: CASSLGLAGDSAQYF. This rearrangement joins TRBV27 to TRBJ2-3; TRBD2 agrees at 8 bases. The germline gives CDR1 MNHEY, CDR2 SMNVEV (reference sequence). The V gene end was trimmed by 2 bases and the J gene end by 10 bases; junction bases not matched to a gene: 11. The CDR3 sequence is 15 residues long.

The chain uses TRBV5-6 and TRBJ2-5; D is uncertain. V lost 6 bases to trimming and J lost 4 bases, with 7 bases between them. From germline, CDR1 is SGHDT and CDR2 YYEEEE. The CDR3 spans 11 residues. CDR3 sequence (DNA): TGTGCCAGCACTCTCGGAGAGACCCAGTACTTC. It translates to CASTLGETQYF.

This clone has just one count. This sequence joins TRBV18 and TRBJ2-3, with D possibly being TRBD1 (6 bases). Germline CDR1 KGHSH, CDR2 LQKENI. Trimming took 3 bases from V and 5 from J, leaving 21 bases between them. This CDR3 contains 17 residues. CDR3 region: CASSPLVGDNTGDTQYF. The DNA of the CDR3 is TGTGCCAGCTCACCTCTCGTGGGGGACAATACCGGAGATACGCAGTATTTT.

This chain links TRBV4-1 with TRBJ1-1, with 8 bases fitting TRBD1. Germline values: CDR1 MGHRA, CDR2 YSYEKL. The CDR3 has 20 amino acids. Trimming at V came to 0 bases and at J to 3 bases, leaving 18 bases not matched to a gene. DNA of the CDR3: TGCGCCAGCAGCCAAGAGCGATACGGCACCAGGGGGCGCTTGGACACTGAAGCTTTCTTT. Residues: CASSQERYGTRGRLDTEAFF.

The chain is built from TRBV7-8 and TRBJ1-5; maybe TRBD1 (6 bases). Germline lookup yields CDR1 SGHVS and CDR2 FQNEAQ. The CDR3 loop spans 14 amino acids. The V end was cut by 5 bases, the J end by 6 bases, with 14 bases between. The CDR3 nucleotides read TGTGCCAGCAGCCTTGACAGGTCGGGTCAGCCCCAGCATTTT. Its translation is CASSLDRSGQPQHF.

This chain connects TRBV6-1 to TRBJ2-3, with 11 bases aligning to TRBD1. Germline CDR1 is MNHNS and CDR2 is SASEGT. The CDR3 is 14 residues long. Unmatched junction bases numbered 0, after V lost 3 bases and J lost 4 bases. The CDR3 loop is CASSEGQGADTQYF. CDR3 bases: TGTGCCAGCAGTGAGGGACAGGGGGCAGATACGCAGTATTTT.

This clone was found once. The chain uses TRBV15 and TRBJ2-2, with D unresolved. The V end was cut by 0 bases, the J end by 8 bases, with 7 bases between. The CDR3 length is 13 residues. Per the germline V gene, CDR1 is LNHNV and CDR2 is YYDKDF (reference sequence). This CDR3 is CATSRDGLGELFF. CDR3 sequence (DNA): TGTGCCACCAGCAGAGATGGGCTAGGGGAGCTGTTTTTT.

The J gene is TRBJ2-7, the V gene TRBV29-1; D is perhaps TRBD1 (6 bases). With 6 bases removed from V and 1 base from J, the gap between germline ends came to 13 bases. Germline CDR1 reads SQVTM; CDR2 reads ANQGSEA. This CDR3 is built from 13 residues. The CDR3 sequence is CSVFNRASYEQYF. CDR3 nucleotides: TGCAGCGTCTTCAACAGGGCTTCCTACGAGCAGTACTTC.

This chain joins TRBV15 and TRBJ2-1, with D possibly being TRBD1 (6 bases). Per the germline V gene, CDR1 is LNHNV and CDR2 is YYDKDF (reference sequence). V was clipped by 1 base and J by 2 bases, with 9 bases between them. This CDR3 region has 15 residues. The CDR3 region has the DNA TGTGCCACCAGCAGAGTTGGGGGCCCCTACAATGAGCAGTTCTTC. Translating gives CATSRVGGPYNEQFF.

This chain connects TRBV7-2 to TRBJ2-4; no clear D. Between the trimmed V and J ends, which lost 5 bases and 0 bases, there was a span of 14 bases. CDR1 SGHTA and CDR2 FQGNSA come from the germline V gene. The CDR3 loop spans 16 amino acids. The CDR3 loop reads CASSGGESLAKNIQYF. CDR3 bases: TGTGCCAGCAGCGGCGGCGAGTCCCTAGCCAAAAACATTCAGTACTTC.

This clone was counted a few times. The V call is TRBV18, the J call TRBJ1-3; D possibly corresponds to TRBD1 (5 bases). There are 14 residues in the CDR3. Germline CDR1 and CDR2: KGHSH and LQKENI. V lost 0 bases to trimming and J lost 8 bases, with 11 bases between them. CDR3 nucleotides: TGTGCCAGCTCACCACCTTCGGGGGTGGACACCATATATTTT. This sequence encodes CASSPPSGVDTIYF.

For the CDR3, the DNA is TGTGCCAGCATCGGGCAAACCCGTAGCGGGTACCGGGAGCAGTACTTC. This gives the protein CASIGQTRSGYREQYF. The chain links TRBV28 to TRBJ2-7; 7 bases align to TRBD2. The CDR3 contains 16 residues. CDR1 and CDR2 (germline): MDHEN, SYDVKM. V shed 7 bases and J 7 bases; nucleotides not matched to a gene: 19.

The sample holds one count of this clone. The chain has TRBV3-1 (or the pseudogene TRBV3-2) and TRBJ2-1; a weak D match, TRBD1 (6 bases). Germline loops: CDR1 LGHDT, CDR2 YNNKEL (reference sequence). Between the trimmed V and J ends, which lost 2 bases and 6 bases, there was a span of 17 bases. The CDR3 covers 16 residues. CDR3 bases: TGTGCCAGCAGCCAAATAGCGTTCCTAGGGGGCAATGAGCAGTTCTTC. It translates to CASSQIAFLGGNEQFF.

The V gene is TRBV25-1, the J gene TRBJ1-2; no firm D call. V shed 5 bases and J shed 7 bases, with 8 bases lying between them. Per the germline V gene, CDR1 is MGHDK and CDR2 is SYGVNS. This CDR3 is built from 11 residues. This chain's CDR3 is CASSLLSGYTF. The CDR3 region has the DNA TGTGCCAGCAGTCTATTGAGTGGCTACACCTTC.

V usage is TRBV23-1 and J usage is TRBJ1-5; 10 nucleotides line up with TRBD1. TRBV23-1 is filed as an ORF, its function uncertain. The junction had 10 bases not matched to a gene; V was cut back by 5 bases and J by 0 bases. The CDR3 is made up of 18 amino acids. CDR3 coding DNA: TGCGCCAGCAGTGGACAGGGGGTTCCCCCTTATAGCAATCAGCCCCAGCATTTT. It yields the protein CASSGQGVPPYSNQPQHF.